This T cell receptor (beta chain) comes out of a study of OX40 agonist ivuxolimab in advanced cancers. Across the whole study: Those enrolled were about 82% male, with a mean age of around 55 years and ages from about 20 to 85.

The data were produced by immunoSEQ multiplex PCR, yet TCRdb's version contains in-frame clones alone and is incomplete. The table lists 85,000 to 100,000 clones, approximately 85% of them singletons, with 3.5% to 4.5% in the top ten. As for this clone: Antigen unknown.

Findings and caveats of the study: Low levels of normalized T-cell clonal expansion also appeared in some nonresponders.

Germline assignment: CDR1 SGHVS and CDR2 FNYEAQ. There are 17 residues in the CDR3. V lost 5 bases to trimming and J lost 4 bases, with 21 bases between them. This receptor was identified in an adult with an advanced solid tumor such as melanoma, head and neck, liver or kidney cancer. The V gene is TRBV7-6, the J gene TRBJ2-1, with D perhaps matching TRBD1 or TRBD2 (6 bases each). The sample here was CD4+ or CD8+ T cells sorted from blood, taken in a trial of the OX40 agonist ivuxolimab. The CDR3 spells CASSLEGGQPGYNEQFF. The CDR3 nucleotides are TGTGCCAGCAGCCTAGAGGGGGGTCAGCCCGGTTACAATGAGCAGTTCTTC.